Presented here are 18 T cell receptor beta chains from one specimen sequenced in a study of response to subunit inactivated influenza vaccine. MiXCR, applied by TCRdb to the RT-PCR reads, yields one record per CDR3 protein. This table has fewer than 250,000 distinct CDR3 sequences, approximately 15% appearing once. Material: CD8+ T cells sorted from PBMCs, obtained 5 to 6 days after vaccination. Receptor source: a middle-aged man who received an inactivated influenza vaccine.

V is TRBV19 and J is TRBJ1-5; D gene ambiguous. In germline, CDR1 is LNHDA, CDR2 SQIVND (reference sequence). The CDR3 runs 17 residues. V gave up 2 bases and J gave up 0 bases, with 14 bases separating them. The CDR3 region is CASSIISGRYSNQPQHF. The CDR3, as DNA: TGTGCCAGTAGTATAATTAGTGGACGATATAGCAATCAGCCCCAGCATTTT.

This chain connects TRBV29-1 to TRBJ2-2; the D gene is possibly TRBD2 (6 bases). Germline V lookup: CDR1 SQVTM, CDR2 ANQGSEA. V dropped 0 bases and J dropped 3 bases, with 11 bases sitting between them. CDR3 length: 15 amino acids. CDR3 in DNA: TGCAGCGTTGAAGATTGGAGGAGGGACACCGGGGAGCTGTTTTTT. Translation gives CSVEDWRRDTGELFF.

This clonotype showed up many times. The chain carries TRBV18 and TRBJ2-3; maybe TRBD2 (6 bases). CDR1 is KGHSH and CDR2 is LQKENI in the germline V gene. Deletions cut 5 bases from V and 7 bases from J, with 22 bases between. The CDR3 runs to 16 residues. CDR3 in amino acids: CASSELDTTAGYTQYF. The CDR3 region has the DNA TGTGCCAGCTCAGAATTAGATACTACGGCGGGATATACGCAGTATTTT.

This clonotype was observed at least ten times. The CDR3 loop reads CASSPGLAGYNEQFF. In DNA, the CDR3 is TGCGCCAGCAGCCCCGGACTAGCGGGATACAATGAGCAGTTCTTC. This chain uses TRBV5-1 with TRBJ2-1; 12 nucleotides align to TRBD2. The CDR3 loop spans 15 amino acids. Germline CDR1 is SGHRS and CDR2 is YFSETQ. V was pared by 4 bases and J by 4 bases, with 3 bases of the junction left unmatched.

The chain has TRBV7-9 and TRBJ2-7; no clear D. CDR3 length equals 12 residues. Trimming left V 4 bases short and J 6 bases short, with 10 bases between. Germline CDR1 SEHNR, CDR2 FQNEAQ (reference sequence). The CDR3 loop reads CASSYGRLEQYF. The CDR3 DNA reads as TGTGCCAGCAGCTATGGACGGCTCGAGCAGTACTTC.

The J gene is TRBJ2-6, the V gene TRBV7-6; 7 nucleotides match TRBD1. The CDR3 contains 15 residues. The germline V gene encodes CDR1 SGHVS and CDR2 FNYEAQ. V trimming: 5 bases; J trimming: 2 bases; junction bases outside the gene matches: 3. CDR3 in amino acids: CASSDGQAGANVLTF. The DNA of the CDR3 is TGTGCCAGCAGCGACGGACAGGCTGGGGCCAACGTCCTGACTTTC. The full variable domain, completed using reference TRBV7-6 and TRBJ2-6, is GAGVSQSPRYKVTKRGQDVALRCDPISGHVSLYWYRQALGQGPEFLTYFNYEAQQDKSGLPNDRFSAERPEGSISTLTIQRTEQRDSAMYRCASSDGQAGANVLTFGAGSRLTVL.

This clonotype appeared many times. V usage is TRBV29-1 and J usage is TRBJ2-3, with 9 bases aligning to TRBD1. Germline V gene lookup returns CDR1 SQVTM and CDR2 ANQGSEA. V shed 7 bases and J 4 bases; nucleotides not matched to a gene: 6. CDR3 length: 13 residues. The CDR3 sequence: CSADRGVADTQYF. CDR3 sequence (DNA): TGCAGCGCCGACAGGGGGGTTGCAGATACGCAGTATTTT.

This clonotype came up a few times. The chain employs TRBV10-3 and TRBJ2-7; 10 bases align to TRBD1. Looked up from germline, CDR1 is ENHRY and CDR2 is SYGVKD. V trimming: 3 bases; J trimming: 4 bases; junction bases outside the gene matches: 6. CDR3 length equals 15 residues. The CDR3 region has the DNA TGTGCCATCAGTGACCCCCCGGGACAGGGGTACGAGCAGTACTTC. Its translation: CAISDPPGQGYEQYF.

This chain connects TRBV4-1 to TRBJ2-7; 9 bases are shared with TRBD2. Germline V lookup: CDR1 MGHRA, CDR2 YSYEKL. With 1 base clipped from V and 0 bases from J, the junction kept 7 bases outside the gene matches. The CDR3 length is 17 residues. DNA for the CDR3: TGCGCCAGCAGCCAAGGGGCGGGGGGGATCATCTCCTACGAGCAGTACTTC. As protein: CASSQGAGGIISYEQYF.

This clonotype has just a few counts. This sequence joins TRBV2 and TRBJ2-4; tentatively, D is TRBD2 (6 bases). The CDR3 has 13 amino acids. Per germline, CDR1 SNHLY and CDR2 FYNNEI. Deletions cut 6 bases from V and 6 bases from J, with 12 bases between. The CDR3 reads CASREGLGNIQYF. CDR3 DNA sequence: TGTGCCAGCAGAGAGGGACTGGGAAACATTCAGTACTTC.

This clonotype was seen many times. V and J are TRBV7-6 and TRBJ2-3; D uncertain. Trimming took 4 bases from V and 2 from J, leaving 7 bases between them. Germline CDR1 reads SGHVS; CDR2 reads FNYEAQ. The CDR3 has 13 residues. The CDR3 bases are TGTGCCAGCAGCTACCACTCCACAGATACGCAGTATTTT. Residues: CASSYHSTDTQYF.

This clonotype turned up a few times. The V gene is TRBV27, the J gene TRBJ2-1; D ambiguous. CDR3 length: 15 amino acids. V lost 4 bases, J lost 4 bases, and 14 bases lay in between. The germline gives CDR1 MNHEY, CDR2 SMNVEV (reference sequence). CDR3 amino acids: CASSSPPLYYNEQFF. The CDR3 DNA follows: TGTGCCAGCAGTTCCCCCCCACTCTATTACAATGAGCAGTTCTTC.

The sample holds a few counts of this clonotype. The V gene is TRBV5-1, the J gene TRBJ1-2; no definite D call. There are 17 residues in the CDR3. Trimming removed 0 bases from V and 0 bases from J, with 15 bases in between. In germline, CDR1 is SGHRS, CDR2 YFSETQ. DNA of the CDR3: TGCGCCAGCAGCTTGGTACAGCCACTCTCAGCTAACTATGGCTACACCTTC. Translation gives CASSLVQPLSANYGYTF.

This chain joins TRBV11-2 and TRBJ2-1; TRBD1 aligns across 9 bases. With V trimmed by 3 bases and J by 9 bases, 9 bases remained unmatched. CDR3 length: 15 residues. Germline CDR1 and CDR2: SGHAT and FQNNGV. The CDR3 protein is CASSFSGTGRSEQFF. CDR3 DNA: TGTGCCAGCAGCTTTTCCGGGACAGGGCGGTCTGAGCAGTTCTTC.

This clonotype has just a few counts. The V gene is TRBV6-6, the J gene TRBJ2-7, with D maybe TRBD2 (5 bases). V was cut by 4 bases and J by 7 bases, with 11 bases left in between. Germline V CDR1 and CDR2: MNHNY, SVGAGI (reference sequence). CDR3 length equals 12 residues. The CDR3, as DNA: TGTGCCAGCAGTTCATCGACGGGGGAGCAGTACTTC. Its protein product is CASSSSTGEQYF.

This clonotype turned up a few times. CDR3 DNA sequence: TGTGCCAGCAGTTCGCCTGTAACAACAGGGGAGCCTATTACGTTGCAGTACTTC. This gives the protein CASSSPVTTGEPITLQYF. V and J are TRBV28 and TRBJ2-7; TRBD1 aligns across 7 bases. The CDR3 is made up of 18 amino acids. Germline assignment: CDR1 MDHEN and CDR2 SYDVKM. Germline trimming cut 4 bases from V and 9 bases from J; bases unmatched to any gene: 24.

A few counts support this clonotype. The J gene is TRBJ2-7, the V gene TRBV20-1; D is uncertain. Germline assignment: CDR1 DFQATT and CDR2 SNEGSKA (reference sequence). The V end lost 2 bases, the J end lost 6 bases, and 14 bases lay between the germline ends. CDR3 length: 13 residues. The CDR3 is CSARLGGLGEQYF. The CDR3, as DNA: TGCAGTGCTAGATTAGGCGGCTTGGGCGAGCAGTACTTC.

The chain carries TRBV7-9 and TRBJ2-5; D perhaps matches TRBD1 (5 bases). CDR3 length: 12 amino acids. The V end was cut by 2 bases, the J end by 10 bases, with 11 bases between. Germline V CDR1 and CDR2: SEHNR, FQNEAQ (reference sequence). The CDR3: CASSLSFDSQYF. The CDR3 DNA reads TGTGCCAGCAGCTTATCGTTCGACAGCCAGTACTTC.